This T cell receptor (beta chain) originates from a study of blood T cell repertoires in COVID-19. Study summary: Sources were T cells, B-cell-depleted T cells, or PBMCs; the material itself was cDNA or gDNA.

In the study's own analysis: Amplification of reference gene primers provided the estimated nucleated cell counts. The table came from immunoSEQ multiplex PCR; TCRdb's copy has only in-frame clones and leaves some out. V and J calls and clone size follow that table, whereas D and trimming were derived from the DNA. This sample has approximately 200,000 clones; around nine tenths occur once, and the top ten carry roughly 6.4%. This sequence originates from a man in his sixties who had recovered from COVID-19. Sequencing was done on a sample of peripheral blood.

The CDR3 region is CASHPPARVYEQYF. The CDR3 DNA reads TGTGCCAGCCATCCCCCAGCCAGGGTCTACGAGCAGTACTTC. The V gene is TRBV28, the J gene TRBJ2-7; tentatively, D is TRBD1 (5 bases). Germline loops: CDR1 MDHEN, CDR2 SYDVKM. With 8 bases removed from V and 3 bases from J, the gap between germline ends came to 17 bases. The CDR3 has 14 residues.